The sequence of this TCR beta chain was determined in a study of T cell responses to AZD1222 COVID-19 vaccine. Both about-4-week and about-12-week second-dose recipients were combined. On this clone itself: Its antigen is still unknown.

Study results and limitations: Spike-specific TCR breadth and depth rose after two AZD1222 doses. Repertoire samples came only from after the peak T cell response.

The V end was cut by 4 bases, the J end by 2 bases, with 13 bases between. The CDR3 extends over 15 amino acids. CDR1 is SGHNT and CDR2 is YENEEA in the germline V gene. Assay: immunoSEQ multiplex PCR; the TCRdb copy retains only in-frame clones and omits some. Of 150,000 or so clones listed, roughly nine tenths are singletons. The input for sequencing was peripheral blood, taken 28 days after the second AZD1222 dose. The source is an adult who received the AZD1222 COVID-19 vaccine. The V and J genes are TRBV11-3 and TRBJ2-3; D ambiguous. The CDR3 nucleotides are TGTGCCAGCAGCTCAAGGGCGGAGTTCACAGATACGCAGTATTTT. Its translation: CASSSRAEFTDTQYF.